This T cell receptor (beta chain) comes out of a study of cytomegalovirus exposure and HLA in healthy donors. Primers for the PCR totalled 60 Vbeta and 13 Jbeta. In the original analysis: In a later analysis, some 11 million of approximately 81 million unique beta chains occurred in at least two donors. The data were produced by immunoSEQ multiplex PCR, yet TCRdb's version contains in-frame clones alone and is incomplete. From that table come the V and J calls and clone size; the DNA was used to work out D and trimming. Found here are around 150,000 clones, 84% of them singletons; the top ten hold 1.9%. At collection, donors were nominally healthy, but unrecorded immune exposures were probable. Study results and caveats: According to the study, some 160 TCR beta chains were cytomegalovirus-associated. In a later analysis, TCR association rates varied by HLA locus: DRB1 most, HLA-C fewest.

The table lists this clone with a few counts. Its antigen is unidentified. The source of this sequence is a young man in good health and CMV-seronegative. Sequencing was carried out using PBMCs.

The CDR3 DNA follows: TGTGCCAGCAGCTTGCCGCGGCGGGACTCCTACGAGCAGTACTTC. Amino acids: CASSLPRRDSYEQYF. The chain joins TRBV13 to TRBJ2-7; TRBD2 might be the D (6 bases). The CDR3 loop spans 15 amino acids. CDR1 PRHDT and CDR2 FYEKMQ come from the germline V gene (reference sequence). V was cut by 3 bases and J by 0 bases, with 12 bases left in between.